This note documents a single T cell receptor (beta chain) sequence. Thawed PBMCs were FACS-sorted into unstimulated CD4+CD25+CD127- regulatory T cells, CD4+CD25- non-regulatory cells, CD4 and CD8 cells. The protocol was immunoSEQ multiplex PCR, while the TCRdb copy is restricted to in-frame clones and leaves out a portion. The sample lists approximately 100,000 clones, approximately 93% occurring once. With 0 bases removed from V and 1 base from J, the gap between germline ends came to 13 bases. The CDR3 is 17 amino acids. Germline V gene sequence: CDR1 GTSNPN, CDR2 SVGIG (reference sequence). The record originates from a study of Tregs in tolerant kidney transplant recipients. Turning to the study itself: Related graft donors supplied nonmyeloablative bone marrow transplants, and mixed chimerism was transient.

The rearrangement links TRBV30 to TRBJ2-6, with a tentative D call TRBD1 (6 bases). The sequences come from CD4+ T cells from blood, collected before the transplant. The source of this sequence is a human donor who received a combined kidney and bone marrow transplant. The CDR3 reads CAWSVPGVTSGANVLTF. In DNA, the CDR3 is TGTGCCTGGAGTGTGCCAGGGGTCACATCTGGGGCCAACGTCCTGACTTTC.